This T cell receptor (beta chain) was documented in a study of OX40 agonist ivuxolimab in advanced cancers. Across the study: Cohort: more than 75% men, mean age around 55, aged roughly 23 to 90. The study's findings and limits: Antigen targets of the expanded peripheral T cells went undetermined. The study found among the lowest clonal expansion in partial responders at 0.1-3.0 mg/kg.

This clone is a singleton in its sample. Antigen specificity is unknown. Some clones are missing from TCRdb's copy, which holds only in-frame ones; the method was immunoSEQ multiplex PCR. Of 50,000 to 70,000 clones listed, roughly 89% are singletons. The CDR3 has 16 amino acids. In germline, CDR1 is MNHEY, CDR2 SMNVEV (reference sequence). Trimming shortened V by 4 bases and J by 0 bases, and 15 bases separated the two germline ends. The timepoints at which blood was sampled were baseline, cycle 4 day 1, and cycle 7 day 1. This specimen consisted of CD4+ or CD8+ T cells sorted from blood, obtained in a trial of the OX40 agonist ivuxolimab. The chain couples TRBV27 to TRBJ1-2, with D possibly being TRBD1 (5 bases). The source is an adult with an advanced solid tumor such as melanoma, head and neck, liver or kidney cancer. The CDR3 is CASSSEGRGPNYGYTF. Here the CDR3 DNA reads TGTGCCAGCAGTTCGGAGGGAAGGGGACCTAACTATGGCTACACCTTC.